This T cell receptor (beta chain) was profiled in a study of human T cells and chemical hapten exposure. Regarding the study as a whole: There was a positive correlation between PT1 expanded TCR counts and patch test score.

A remark on this clonotype: The antigen is unknown.

Stated time point: pre-sensitization, week 0. Sample treatment: therapeutic diphenylcyclopropenone sensitization with weekly scalp DPC. The authors' total RNA extraction used unfractionated whole blood. TCRdb reanalysed the RACE reads using MiXCR and keeps one entry per CDR3 protein. The sample holds over 50,000 distinct CDR3 sequences, 9.5% to 10% seen once. Deletions cut 10 bases from V and 0 bases from J, with 10 bases between. Germline CDR1 and CDR2: MNHEY and SVGEGT. The CDR3 contains 13 residues. The genes are TRBV6-2 or TRBV6-3 and TRBJ2-1, with D uncertain. The material was whole blood, obtained in connection with sensitization to the hapten diphenylcyclopropenone (DPC). The receptor's source is a woman in her thirties with alopecia areata. Some clones in this sample may be carry-over from other donors' samples. In DNA, the CDR3 is TGTGCCACCCAGGATAGCTCCTACAATGAGCAGTTCTTC. Translation: CATQDSSYNEQFF.